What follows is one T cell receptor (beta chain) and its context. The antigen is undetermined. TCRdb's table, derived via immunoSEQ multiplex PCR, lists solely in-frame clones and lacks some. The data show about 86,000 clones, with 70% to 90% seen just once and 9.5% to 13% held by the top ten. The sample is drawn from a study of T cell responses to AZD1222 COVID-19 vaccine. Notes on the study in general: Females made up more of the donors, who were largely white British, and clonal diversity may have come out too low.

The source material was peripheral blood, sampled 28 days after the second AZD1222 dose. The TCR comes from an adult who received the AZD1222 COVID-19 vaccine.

This CDR3 is CASSTTGGNGYTF. CDR3 in DNA: TGTGCCAGTAGCACGACAGGGGGCAATGGCTACACCTTC. The chain uses TRBV19 and TRBJ1-2; 10 nucleotides agree with TRBD1. CDR3 length: 13 amino acids. The V gene end was trimmed by 6 bases and the J gene end by 6 bases; junction bases not matched to a gene: 4. The germline gives CDR1 LNHDA, CDR2 SQIVND (reference sequence).